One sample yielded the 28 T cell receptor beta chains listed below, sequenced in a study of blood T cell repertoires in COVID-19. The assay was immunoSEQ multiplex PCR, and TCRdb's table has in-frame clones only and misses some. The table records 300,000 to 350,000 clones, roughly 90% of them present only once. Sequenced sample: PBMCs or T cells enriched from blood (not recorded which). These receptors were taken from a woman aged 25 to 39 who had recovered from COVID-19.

Written as DNA, the CDR3 is TGTGCCAGCAGCCTCGGACAGGGATCTGAAGCTTTCTTT. Protein sequence: CASSLGQGSEAFF. The chain couples TRBV14 to TRBJ1-1; TRBD1 aligns across 8 bases. The junction had 4 bases not matched to a gene; V was cut back by 4 bases and J by 6 bases. CDR1 and CDR2 from the germline V gene are SGHDN and FVKESK. This CDR3 region has 13 residues. Looking up the rest from reference TRBV14 and TRBJ1-1 gives the full variable domain: EAGVTQFPSHSVIEKGQTVTLRCDPISGHDNLYWYRRVMGKEIKFLLHFVKESKQDESGMPNNRFLAERTGGTYSTLKVQPAELEDSGVYFCASSLGQGSEAFFGQGTRLTVV.

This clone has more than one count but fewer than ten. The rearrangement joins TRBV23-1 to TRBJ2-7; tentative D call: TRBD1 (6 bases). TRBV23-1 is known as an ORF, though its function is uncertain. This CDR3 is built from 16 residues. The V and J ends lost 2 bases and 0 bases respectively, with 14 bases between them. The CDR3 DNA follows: TGCGCCAGCAGTCAACCACCGGGACAATTCTCCTACGAGCAGTACTTC. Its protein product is CASSQPPGQFSYEQYF.

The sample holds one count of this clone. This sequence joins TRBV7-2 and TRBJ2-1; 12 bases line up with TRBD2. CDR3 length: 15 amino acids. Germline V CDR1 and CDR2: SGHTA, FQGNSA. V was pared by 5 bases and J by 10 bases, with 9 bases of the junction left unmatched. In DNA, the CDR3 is TGTGCCAGCAGCCCTCTAGCGGGGGGGCGGGGCGAGCAGTTCTTC. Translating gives CASSPLAGGRGEQFF.

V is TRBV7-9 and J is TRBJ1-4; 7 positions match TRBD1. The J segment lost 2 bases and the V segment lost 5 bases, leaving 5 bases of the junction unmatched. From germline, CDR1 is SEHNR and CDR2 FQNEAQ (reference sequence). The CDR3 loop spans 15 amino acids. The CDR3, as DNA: TGTGCCAGCAGCGACCGACAGGGTACTAATGAAAAACTGTTTTTT. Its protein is CASSDRQGTNEKLFF.

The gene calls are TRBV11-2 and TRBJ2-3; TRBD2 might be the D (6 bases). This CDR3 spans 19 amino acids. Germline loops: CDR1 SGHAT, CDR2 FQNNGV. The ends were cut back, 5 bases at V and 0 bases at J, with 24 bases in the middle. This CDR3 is CASSHPRRSAGRSTDTQYF. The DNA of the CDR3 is TGTGCCAGCAGCCACCCCCGCCGGAGTGCGGGACGTAGCACAGATACGCAGTATTTT.

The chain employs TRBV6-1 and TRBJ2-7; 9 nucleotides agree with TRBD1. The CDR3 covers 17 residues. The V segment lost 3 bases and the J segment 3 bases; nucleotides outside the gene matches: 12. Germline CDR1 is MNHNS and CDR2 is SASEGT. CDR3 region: CASSDRQGVGGGYEQYF. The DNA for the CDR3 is TGTGCCAGCAGTGATCGACAGGGGGTGGGTGGAGGCTACGAGCAGTACTTC.

The CDR3 protein is CASSPVGGRNEQFF. The CDR3 nucleotides are TGTGCCAGCAGCCCGGTGGGGGGTCGCAATGAGCAGTTCTTC. V and J are TRBV11-2 and TRBJ2-1, with D possibly being TRBD2 (6 bases). Trimming cost V 5 bases and J 6 bases, with 14 bases left between them. CDR3 length: 14 amino acids. Germline CDR1 SGHAT, CDR2 FQNNGV. The full variable domain, in which reference TRBV11-2 and TRBJ2-1 provide the parts outside the CDR3, is EAGVAQSPRYKIIEKRQSVAFWCNPISGHATLYWYQQILGQGPKLLIQFQNNGVVDDSQLPKDRFSAERLKGVDSTLKIQPAKLEDSAVYLCASSPVGGRNEQFFGPGTRLTVL.

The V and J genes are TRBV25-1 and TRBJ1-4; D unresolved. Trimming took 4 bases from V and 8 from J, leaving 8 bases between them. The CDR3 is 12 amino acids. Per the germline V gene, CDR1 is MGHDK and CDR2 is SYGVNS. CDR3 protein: CASSVTREKLFF. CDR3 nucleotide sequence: TGTGCCAGCAGTGTCACGAGGGAAAAACTGTTTTTT.

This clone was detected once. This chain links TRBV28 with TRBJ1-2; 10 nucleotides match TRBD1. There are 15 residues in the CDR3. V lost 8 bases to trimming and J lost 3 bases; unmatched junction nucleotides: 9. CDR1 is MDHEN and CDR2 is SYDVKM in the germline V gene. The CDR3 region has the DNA TGTGCCAGCGCTGCCGGGACAGGGGACTACTATGGCTACACCTTC. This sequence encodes CASAAGTGDYYGYTF.

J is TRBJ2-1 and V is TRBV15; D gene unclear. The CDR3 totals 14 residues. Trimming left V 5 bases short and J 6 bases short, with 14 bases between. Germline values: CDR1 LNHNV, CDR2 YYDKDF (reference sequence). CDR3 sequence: CATSQTLGRNEQFF. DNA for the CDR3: TGTGCCACCAGCCAAACCCTGGGCCGCAATGAGCAGTTCTTC.

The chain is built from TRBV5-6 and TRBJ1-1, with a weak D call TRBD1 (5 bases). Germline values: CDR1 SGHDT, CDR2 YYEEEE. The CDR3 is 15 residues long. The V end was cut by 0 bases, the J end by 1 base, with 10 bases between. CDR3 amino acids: CASSLGGGWNTEAFF. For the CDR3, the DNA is TGTGCCAGCAGCTTGGGCGGGGGATGGAACACTGAAGCTTTCTTT.

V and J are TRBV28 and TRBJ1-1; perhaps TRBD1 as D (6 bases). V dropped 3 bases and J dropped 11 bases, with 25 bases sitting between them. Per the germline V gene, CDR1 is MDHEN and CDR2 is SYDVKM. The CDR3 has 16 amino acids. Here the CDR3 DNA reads TGTGCCAGCAGTTTGGGGGGGGGCAACACCCCGCTAGAGGCTTTCTTT. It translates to CASSLGGGNTPLEAFF.

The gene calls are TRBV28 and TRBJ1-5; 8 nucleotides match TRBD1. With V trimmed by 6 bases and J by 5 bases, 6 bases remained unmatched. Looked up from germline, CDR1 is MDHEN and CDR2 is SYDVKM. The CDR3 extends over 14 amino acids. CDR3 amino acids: CASRVTGADQPQHF. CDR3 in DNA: TGTGCCAGCAGGGTGACAGGGGCCGATCAGCCCCAGCATTTT.

For the CDR3, the DNA is TGTGCCAGCAGTGAAGCCGGGGAGTGGGCAGAGACCCAGTACTTC. Its protein is CASSEAGEWAETQYF. This chain joins TRBV25-1 and TRBJ2-5; maybe TRBD2 (5 bases). The CDR3 runs 15 residues. The germline V gene encodes CDR1 MGHDK and CDR2 SYGVNS. Trimming removed 2 bases from V and 4 bases from J, with 14 bases in between. The whole variable domain, filled in from reference TRBV25-1 and TRBJ2-5, reads EADIYQTPRYLVIGTGKKITLECSQTMGHDKMYWYQQDPGMELHLIHYSYGVNSTEKGDLSSESTVSRIRTEHFPLTLESARPSHTSQYLCASSEAGEWAETQYFGPGTRLLVL.

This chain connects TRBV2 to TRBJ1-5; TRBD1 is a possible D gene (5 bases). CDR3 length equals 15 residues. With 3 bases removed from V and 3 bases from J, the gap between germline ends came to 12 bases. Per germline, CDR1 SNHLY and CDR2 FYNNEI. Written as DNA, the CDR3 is TGTGCCAGCAGTGACGGCAGGGAGGACAATCAGCCCCAGCATTTT. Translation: CASSDGREDNQPQHF.

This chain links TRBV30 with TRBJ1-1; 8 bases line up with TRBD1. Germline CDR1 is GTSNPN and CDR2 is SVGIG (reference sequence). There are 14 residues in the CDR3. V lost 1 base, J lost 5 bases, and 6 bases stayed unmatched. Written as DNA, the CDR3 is TGTGCCTGGAGTGCGGACAGGGCCAGAACTGAAGCTTTCTTT. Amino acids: CAWSADRARTEAFF.

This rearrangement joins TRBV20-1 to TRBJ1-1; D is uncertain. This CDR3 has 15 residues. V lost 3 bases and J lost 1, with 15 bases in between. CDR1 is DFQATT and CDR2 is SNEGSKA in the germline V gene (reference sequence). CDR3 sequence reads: CSASAGDRQNTEAFF. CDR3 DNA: TGCAGTGCTAGTGCGGGAGACCGACAGAACACTGAAGCTTTCTTT.

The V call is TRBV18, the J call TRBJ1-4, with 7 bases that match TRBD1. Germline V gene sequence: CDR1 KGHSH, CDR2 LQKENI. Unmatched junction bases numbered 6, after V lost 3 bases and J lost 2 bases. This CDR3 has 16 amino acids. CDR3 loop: CASSPNRQGTNEKLFF. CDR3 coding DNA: TGTGCCAGCTCACCGAACCGACAGGGCACTAATGAAAAACTGTTTTTT.

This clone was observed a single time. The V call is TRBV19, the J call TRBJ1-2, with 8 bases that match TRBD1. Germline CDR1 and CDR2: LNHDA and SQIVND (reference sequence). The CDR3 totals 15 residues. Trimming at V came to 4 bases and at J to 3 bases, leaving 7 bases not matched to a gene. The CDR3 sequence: CASSTSGGTHYGYTF. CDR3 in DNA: TGTGCCAGTAGTACCTCAGGGGGCACCCACTATGGCTACACCTTC.

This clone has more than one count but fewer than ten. DNA of the CDR3: TGTGCCAGTAGTAGGACGGGACAGATGTATGGCTACACCTTC. Protein: CASSRTGQMYGYTF. The rearrangement links TRBV19 to TRBJ1-2, with 7 nucleotides matching TRBD1. Germline CDR1 is LNHDA and CDR2 is SQIVND (reference sequence). The trim removed 4 bases at V and 5 bases at J, leaving 7 bases unmatched. The CDR3 is made up of 14 amino acids. The whole variable domain, remainder taken from reference TRBV19 and TRBJ1-2, is DGGITQSPKYLFRKEGQNVTLSCEQNLNHDAMYWYRQDPGQGLRLIYYSQIVNDFQKGDIAEGYSVSREKKESFPLTVTSAQKNPTAFYLCASSRTGQMYGYTFGSGTRLTVV.

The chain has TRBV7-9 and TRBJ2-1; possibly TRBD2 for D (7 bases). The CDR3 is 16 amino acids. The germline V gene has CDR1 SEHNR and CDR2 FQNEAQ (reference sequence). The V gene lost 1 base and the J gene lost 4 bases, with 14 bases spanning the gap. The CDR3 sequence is CASSLEVGGPYNEQFF. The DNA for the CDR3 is TGTGCCAGCAGCTTAGAGGTCGGGGGGCCTTACAATGAGCAGTTCTTC.

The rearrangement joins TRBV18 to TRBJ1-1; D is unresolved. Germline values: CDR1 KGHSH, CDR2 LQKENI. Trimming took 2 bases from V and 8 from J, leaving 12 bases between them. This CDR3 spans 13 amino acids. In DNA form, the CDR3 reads TGTGCCAGCTCACCAGGAGCGCCCCCCGAAGCTTTCTTT. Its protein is CASSPGAPPEAFF. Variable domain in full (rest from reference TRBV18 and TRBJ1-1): NAGVMQNPRHLVRRRGQEARLRCSPMKGHSHVYWYRQLPEEGLKFMVYLQKENIIDESGMPKERFSAEFPKEGPSILRIQQVVRGDSAAYFCASSPGAPPEAFFGQGTRLTVV.

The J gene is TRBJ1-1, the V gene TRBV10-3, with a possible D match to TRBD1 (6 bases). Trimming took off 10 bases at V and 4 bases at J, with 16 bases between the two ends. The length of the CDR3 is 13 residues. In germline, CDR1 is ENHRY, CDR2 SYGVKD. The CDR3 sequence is CASEGEGGTEAFF. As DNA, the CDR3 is TGTGCCAGCGAGGGGGAAGGTGGCACTGAAGCTTTCTTT.

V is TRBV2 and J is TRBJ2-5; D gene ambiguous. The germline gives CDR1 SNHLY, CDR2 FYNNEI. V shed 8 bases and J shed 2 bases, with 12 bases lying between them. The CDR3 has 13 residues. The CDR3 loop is CASSLAAQETQYF. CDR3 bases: TGTGCCAGCTCCCTGGCGGCGCAAGAGACCCAGTACTTC. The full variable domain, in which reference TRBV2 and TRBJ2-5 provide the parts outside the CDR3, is EPEVTQTPSHQVTQMGQEVILRCVPISNHLYFYWYRQILGQKVEFLVSFYNNEISEKSEIFDDQFSVERPDGSNFTLKIRSTKLEDSAMYFCASSLAAQETQYFGPGTRLLVL.

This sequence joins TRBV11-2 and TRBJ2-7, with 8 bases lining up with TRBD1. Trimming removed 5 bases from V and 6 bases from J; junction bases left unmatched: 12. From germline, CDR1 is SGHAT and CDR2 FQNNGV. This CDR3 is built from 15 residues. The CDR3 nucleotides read TGTGCCAGCAGCCAAGACGGACAGGGTCCACGCGAGCAGTACTTC. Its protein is CASSQDGQGPREQYF.

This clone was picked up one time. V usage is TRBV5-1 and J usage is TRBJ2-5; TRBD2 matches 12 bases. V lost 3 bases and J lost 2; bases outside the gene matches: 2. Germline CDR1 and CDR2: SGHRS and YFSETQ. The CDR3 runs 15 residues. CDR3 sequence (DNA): TGCGCCAGCAGCTCCGGGACTAGCGGGCAAGAGACCCAGTACTTC. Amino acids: CASSSGTSGQETQYF.

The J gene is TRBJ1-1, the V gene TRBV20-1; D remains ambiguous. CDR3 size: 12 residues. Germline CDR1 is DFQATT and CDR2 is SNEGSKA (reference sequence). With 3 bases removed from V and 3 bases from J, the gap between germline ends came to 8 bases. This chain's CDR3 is CSASGPDTEAFF. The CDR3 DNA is TGCAGTGCTAGTGGGCCTGACACTGAAGCTTTCTTT.

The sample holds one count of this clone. The CDR3 here is CASSRPGQGHTEAFF. The CDR3 DNA reads as TGTGCCAGCAGCCGTCCGGGACAGGGGCACACTGAAGCTTTCTTT. The J gene is TRBJ1-1, the V gene TRBV11-2, with 10 bases aligning to TRBD1. There are 15 residues in the CDR3. V was clipped by 5 bases and J by 3 bases; unmatched bases: 6. CDR1 SGHAT and CDR2 FQNNGV come from the germline V gene.